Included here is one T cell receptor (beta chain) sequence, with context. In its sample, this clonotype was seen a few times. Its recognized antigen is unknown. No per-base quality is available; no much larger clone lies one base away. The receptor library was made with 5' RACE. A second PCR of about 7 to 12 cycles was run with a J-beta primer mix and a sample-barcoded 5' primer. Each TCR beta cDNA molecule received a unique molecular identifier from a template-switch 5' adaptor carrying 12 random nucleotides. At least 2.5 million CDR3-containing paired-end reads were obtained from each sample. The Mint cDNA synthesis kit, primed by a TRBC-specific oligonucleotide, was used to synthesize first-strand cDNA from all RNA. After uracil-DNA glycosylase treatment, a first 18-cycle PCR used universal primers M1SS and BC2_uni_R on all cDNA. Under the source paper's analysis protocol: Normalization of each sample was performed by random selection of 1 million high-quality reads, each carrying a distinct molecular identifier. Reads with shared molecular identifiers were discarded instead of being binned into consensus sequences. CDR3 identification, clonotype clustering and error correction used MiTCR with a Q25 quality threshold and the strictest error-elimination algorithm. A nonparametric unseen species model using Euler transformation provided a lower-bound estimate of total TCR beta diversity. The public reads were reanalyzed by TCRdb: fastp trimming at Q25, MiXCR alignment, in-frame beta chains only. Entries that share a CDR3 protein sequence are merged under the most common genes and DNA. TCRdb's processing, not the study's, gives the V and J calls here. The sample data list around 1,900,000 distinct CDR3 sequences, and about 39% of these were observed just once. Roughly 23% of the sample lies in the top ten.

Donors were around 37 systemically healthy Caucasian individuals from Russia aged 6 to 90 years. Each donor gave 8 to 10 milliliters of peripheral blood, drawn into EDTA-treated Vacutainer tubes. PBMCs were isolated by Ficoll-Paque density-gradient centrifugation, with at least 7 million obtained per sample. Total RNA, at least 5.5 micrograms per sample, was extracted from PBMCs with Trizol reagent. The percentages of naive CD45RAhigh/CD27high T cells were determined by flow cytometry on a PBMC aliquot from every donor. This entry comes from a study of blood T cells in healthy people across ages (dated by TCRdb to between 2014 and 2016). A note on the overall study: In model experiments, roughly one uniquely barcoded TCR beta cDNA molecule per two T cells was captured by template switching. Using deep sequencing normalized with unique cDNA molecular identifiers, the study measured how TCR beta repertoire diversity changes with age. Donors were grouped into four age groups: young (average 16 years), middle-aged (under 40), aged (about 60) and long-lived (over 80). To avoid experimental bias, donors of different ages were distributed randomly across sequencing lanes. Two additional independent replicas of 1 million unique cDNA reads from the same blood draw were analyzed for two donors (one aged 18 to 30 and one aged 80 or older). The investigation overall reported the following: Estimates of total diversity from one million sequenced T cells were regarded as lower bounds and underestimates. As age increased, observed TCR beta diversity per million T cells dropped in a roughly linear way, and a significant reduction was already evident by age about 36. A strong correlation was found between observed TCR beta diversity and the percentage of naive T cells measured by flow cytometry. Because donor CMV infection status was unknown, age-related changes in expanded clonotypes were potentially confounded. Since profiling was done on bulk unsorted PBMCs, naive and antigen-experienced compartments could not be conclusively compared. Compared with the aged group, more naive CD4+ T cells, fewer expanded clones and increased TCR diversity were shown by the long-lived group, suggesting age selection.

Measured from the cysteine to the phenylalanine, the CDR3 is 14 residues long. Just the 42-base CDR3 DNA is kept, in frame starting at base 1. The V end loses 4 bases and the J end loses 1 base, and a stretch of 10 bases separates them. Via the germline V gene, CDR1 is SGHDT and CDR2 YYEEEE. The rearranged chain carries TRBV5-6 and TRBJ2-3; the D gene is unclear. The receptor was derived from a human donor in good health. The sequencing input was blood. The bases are TGTGCCAGCAGCCAACTGACGGGCACAGATACGCAGTATTTT. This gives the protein CASSQLTGTDTQYF.